This T cell receptor (beta chain) comes out of a study of blood T cell repertoires in COVID-19. Generated by immunoSEQ multiplex PCR, the TCRdb table keeps only in-frame clones and is missing some. Among tens of thousands of clones listed, roughly nine tenths were seen once. V shed 4 bases, J shed 4 bases, and the junction held 6 bases outside the gene matches. CDR1 and CDR2 (germline): MNHEY, SVGEGT. The CDR3 totals 16 residues. The source of this sequence is a man aged 50 or older with acute or convalescent COVID-19. V usage is TRBV6-2 or TRBV6-3 and J usage is TRBJ2-7; 14 bases align to TRBD2. The sequenced sample consisted of peripheral blood. CDR3 in amino acids: CASSSGTSGSRYEQYF. Written as DNA, the CDR3 is TGTGCCAGCAGTTCCGGGACTAGCGGGAGTCGGTACGAGCAGTACTTC.